This T cell receptor (beta chain) stems from a study of spatial heterogeneity in lung cancer. MiXCR, applied by TCRdb to the 5' RACE reads, yields one record per CDR3 protein. The sample lists over 95,000 distinct CDR3 sequences, 11% occurring once. This clonotype was counted between two and nine times. The germline gives CDR1 KGHDR, CDR2 SFDVKD. Unmatched junction bases numbered 3, after V lost 7 bases and J lost 4 bases. This CDR3 is 13 amino acids long. Time point meaning: blood at routine non-recurrence follow-up after resection. Unsorted samples of tumor, nontumor lung or frozen PBMC had their whole RNA sequenced.

The chain carries TRBV24-1 and TRBJ2-1, with 7 nucleotides matching TRBD1. Source: PBMCs, taken at follow-up. The receptor's source is a female donor with early-stage non-small cell lung cancer. The CDR3 is CATRAGGYNEQFF. The CDR3 DNA is TGTGCCACCAGGGCAGGGGGATACAATGAGCAGTTCTTC.